These T cell receptor beta chains were read from a single sample in a study of identical twins. One entry per CDR3 protein, called by TCRdb with MiXCR from the 5' RACE reads. The profile covers under 300,000 distinct CDR3 sequences, with approximately 11% appearing a single time and 4% to 5% taken by the ten largest. These data were likewise used in another study, on yellow fever vaccine responses in identical twins.

Sequences were obtained from memory (CD45RO+) T cells sorted from blood. The source is a woman aged 18-29 years in good health. CDR3s include the opening cysteine and the closing phenylalanine or tryptophan. Each record gives: D gene, J gene, V gene, clone size, CDR3 protein, CDR3 DNA. D genes are given only for firm matches. Only part of the rows carry a size: once, few, many, or a class if the clone is expanded.

TRBD2,TRBJ2-1,TRBV4-3,NA,CASSHSGSLTYNEQFF,TGCGCCAGCAGCCATAGCGGGAGCCTTACCTACAATGAGCAGTTCTTC
NA,TRBJ2-1,TRBV15,few,CATSKLDSSNEQFF,TGTGCCACCAGCAAATTAGACAGCTCCAATGAGCAGTTCTTC
NA,TRBJ2-7,TRBV4-2,NA,CASSQQGTQSYEQYF,TGTGCCAGCAGCCAACAGGGGACTCAGAGTTACGAGCAGTACTTC
TRBD1,TRBJ2-1,TRBV6-5,NA,CASSYRGQVVKEQFF,TGTGCCAGCAGTTACCGAGGACAGGTTGTGAAGGAGCAGTTCTTC
NA,TRBJ2-5,TRBV4-1,few,CASSQGDIITIQETQYF,TGCGCCAGCAGCCAAGGTGACATCATCACAATACAAGAGACCCAGTACTTC
NA,TRBJ1-2,TRBV7-9,few,CASSPWEDDYYGYTF,TGTGCCAGCAGCCCATGGGAGGACGATTATTATGGCTACACCTTC
NA,TRBJ2-7,TRBV5-5,NA,CASSFWGGEQYF,TGTGCCAGCAGCTTCTGGGGTGGGGAGCAGTACTTC
TRBD2,TRBJ2-1,TRBV28,NA,CAHGRLSTYNEQFF,TGTGCCCACGGGAGGTTGAGTACCTACAATGAGCAGTTCTTC
NA,TRBJ2-2,TRBV5-1,NA,CASRRVPNTGELFF,TGCGCCAGCAGACGGGTTCCGAACACCGGGGAGCTGTTTTTT
TRBD2,TRBJ2-3,TRBV4-2,NA,CASSPRGGGVEDTQYF,TGTGCCAGCAGCCCGCGTGGCGGGGGTGTTGAAGATACGCAGTATTTT
TRBD2,TRBJ2-1,TRBV24-1,NA,CATSDRGGTNNEQFF,TGTGCCACCAGTGACCGGGGGGGGACCAACAATGAGCAGTTCTTC
TRBD2,TRBJ2-1,TRBV28,few,CASKFPGRVRRDEQFF,TGTGCCAGCAAGTTCCCCGGGAGGGTCCGTAGGGATGAGCAGTTCTTC
TRBD2,TRBJ2-3,TRBV5-1,few,CASSFAGGQDTQYF,TGCGCCAGCAGCTTTGCGGGGGGCCAAGATACGCAGTATTTT
NA,TRBJ2-3,TRBV28,NA,CASSPSGYTDTQYF,TGTGCCAGCAGCCCGAGCGGGTACACAGATACGCAGTATTTT
NA,TRBJ2-1,TRBV28,NA,CASSSGFGEQFF,TGTGCCAGCAGTTCCGGGTTCGGGGAGCAGTTCTTC
TRBD2,TRBJ2-1,TRBV11-2,NA,CASSFRTSGDLGSYEQFF,TGTGCCAGCAGCTTCCGGACTAGCGGGGACTTGGGCAGCTATGAGCAGTTCTTC
NA,TRBJ2-4,TRBV7-9,NA,CASSARRAKNIQYF,TGTGCCAGCAGCGCCCGTAGGGCCAAAAACATTCAGTACTTC
NA,TRBJ1-2,TRBV7-8,NA,CASSLTEGGYTF,TGTGCCAGCAGCCTCACAGAAGGTGGCTACACCTTC
TRBD1,TRBJ2-7,TRBV6-1,NA,CASSRDGQGEQYF,TGTGCCAGCAGTCGGGATGGACAGGGCGAGCAGTACTTC
NA,TRBJ2-3,TRBV7-6,many,CASKFRGSDTQYF,TGTGCCAGCAAATTCAGGGGCTCAGATACGCAGTATTTT
TRBD2,TRBJ2-7,TRBV20-1,NA,CSAEIAGLFYEQYF,TGCAGTGCGGAAATAGCGGGGCTTTTCTACGAGCAGTACTTC
NA,TRBJ1-1,TRBV7-8,NA,CASSLVGGGTEAFF,TGTGCCAGCAGCTTAGTGGGTGGGGGCACTGAAGCTTTCTTT
TRBD1,TRBJ2-7,TRBV29-1,NA,CSVEGRTGYGSYEQYF,TGCAGCGTGGAAGGTAGGACAGGGTACGGCTCCTACGAGCAGTACTTC
NA,TRBJ2-3,TRBV10-2,NA,CASSESRGGTQYF,TGCGCCAGCAGTGAGTCGCGTGGCGGTACGCAGTATTTT
TRBD2,TRBJ2-7,TRBV7-9,NA,CASSPRGGDRYYEQYF,TGTGCCAGCAGCCCGCGGGGGGGAGATAGGTACTACGAGCAGTACTTC
TRBD2,TRBJ2-7,TRBV3-1,few,CASSQDLLADRYEQYF,TGTGCCAGCAGCCAAGATCTACTAGCGGACCGCTACGAGCAGTACTTC
TRBD2,TRBJ2-1,TRBV7-9,many,CASSLGTSGRVFF,TGTGCCAGCAGCCTAGGGACTAGCGGGAGAGTTTTCTTC